This T cell receptor beta chain was captured by sequencing in a study of identifying expanded T cells in peripheral blood. Germline CDR1 reads LNHNV; CDR2 reads YYDKDF (reference sequence). The CDR3 loop spans 14 amino acids. V was clipped by 0 bases and J by 3 bases, with 9 bases between them. Repertoires were generated with immunoSEQ multiplex PCR, while TCRdb's copy carries only in-frame clones and drops some. Of fewer than 80,000 clones in the sample, roughly four fifths were seen once. Material: blood. The chain is built from TRBV15 and TRBJ2-7; D may be TRBD2 (6 bases). The receptor's source is a person aged 18-70 years in good health. The DNA for the CDR3 is TGTGCCACCAGCAGAGAAAGTAGCGGCTACGAGCAGTACTTC. Its translation is CATSRESSGYEQYF.